The entry below gives a single T cell receptor (beta chain) sequence along with its context. The antigen is unknown. Indicated time point: week 47, end of study. The study gave 300 ug of mutant IDH1 20-mer peptide per vaccine dose, with topical imiquimod. Eight vaccinations were given in weeks 1, 3, 5, 7, 11, 15, 19 and 23. This CDR3 is 13 amino acids long. Germline V gene data show CDR1 as SGHRS and CDR2 as YFSETQ. Unmatched junction bases numbered 4, after V lost 5 bases and J lost 6 bases. Libraries were prepared by immunoSEQ multiplex PCR; TCRdb keeps only in-frame clonotypes and omits some of them. The sample lists more than 50,000 clones; around 60% were seen once. The sample belongs to a study of a mutant IDH1 vaccine in newly diagnosed glioma. Study details: Participants attended visit V12, the safety follow-up, at week 35, and then attended visit V13 at week 47.

Study-wide results and caveats: Changes in the top peripheral T cell clonotypes seemingly had no bearing on pseudoprogression.

The TCR comes from a man aged 40-49 years with glioma. Some clones in this sample may be carry-over from other donors' samples. This specimen consisted of peripheral blood mononuclear cells (PBMCs), obtained from a glioma patient whose treatment included an IDH1 peptide vaccine. V and J are TRBV5-1 and TRBJ1-2, with 10 bases that match TRBD1. The CDR3 sequence: CASRYGTGDGYTF. The DNA of the CDR3 is TGCGCCAGCAGGTACGGGACAGGGGATGGCTACACCTTC.